Listed below are T cell receptor beta chains from one sample, sequenced in a study of blood T cell repertoires in COVID-19. Libraries were prepared by immunoSEQ multiplex PCR; TCRdb keeps only in-frame clonotypes and omits some of them. This table holds about 22,000 clones, around 83% found once. The sample comprised peripheral blood. These receptors all stem from a man between 65 and 85 years old with acute or convalescent COVID-19. Both conserved end residues are part of each CDR3. The D gene is left open where the match is weak. Where a row states a size, it is once, few, many or the class of an expanded clone; other rows omit it.

V gene	J gene	clone size	D gene	CDR3 protein	CDR3 DNA
TRBV3-1/TRBV3-2	TRBJ1-2	NA	TRBD1	CASGKGQGQYGYTF	TGTGCCAGCGGCAAGGGACAGGGGCAGTATGGCTACACCTTC
TRBV10-3	TRBJ1-6	NA	NA	CAISELGNSPLHF	TGTGCCATCAGTGAGCTCGGGAATTCACCCCTCCACTTT
TRBV28	TRBJ1-3	NA	TRBD1	CASFTSGTAGNTIYF	TGTGCCAGCTTTACTTCCGGGACAGCTGGAAACACCATATATTTT
TRBV28	TRBJ1-5	NA	NA	CATLGGIRNQPQHF	TGTGCCACCCTAGGGGGAATCCGCAATCAGCCCCAGCATTTT
TRBV12-3/TRBV12-4	TRBJ2-2	NA	NA	CASIFRNTGELFF	TGTGCCAGCATTTTCCGGAACACCGGGGAGCTGTTTTTT
TRBV6-6	TRBJ2-1	NA	NA	CASNRAGSSYNEQFF	TGTGCCAGCAATAGGGCGGGCAGCTCCTACAATGAGCAGTTCTTC
TRBV7-9	TRBJ1-3	NA	NA	CASSLQRNTIYF	TGTGCCAGCAGCTTACAAAGAAACACCATATATTTT
TRBV2	TRBJ1-5	NA	NA	CASSRGQSNQPQHF	TGTGCCAGCAGCCGAGGACAGTCCAATCAGCCCCAGCATTTT
TRBV9	TRBJ2-3	NA	TRBD1	CASSPSGTEFFDTQYF	TGTGCCAGCAGCCCGTCCGGGACAGAATTTTTTGATACGCAGTATTTT
TRBV9	TRBJ2-3	NA	NA	CASSKGSSLRTDTQYF	TGTGCCAGCAGCAAAGGGAGCTCCCTTCGCACAGATACGCAGTATTTT
TRBV6-5	TRBJ1-1	NA	TRBD1	CASSWDRTNTEAFF	TGTGCCAGCAGTTGGGACAGGACGAACACTGAAGCTTTCTTT
TRBV7-2	TRBJ1-2	once	NA	CASSSGANYGYTF	TGTGCCAGCAGCTCCGGGGCTAACTATGGCTACACCTTC